A single sample gave rise to the 10 T cell receptor beta chains below, sequenced in a study of CD8 T cells in ankylosing spondylitis. Their antigen targets remain unknown. TCRdb reprocessed the 5' RACE reads with MiXCR, giving one entry per CDR3 protein. The sample shows around 770,000 distinct CDR3 sequences, 15% to 20% of them seen only once. General observations from the study: Seven to nine highly homologous variants formed a TCR beta motif that appeared characteristic of ankylosing spondylitis blood.

Sequenced sample: blood, either unsorted or a sorted T cell fraction (not recorded which). The receptors derive from a male donor with ankylosing spondylitis.

This clonotype appeared many times. J is TRBJ1-1 and V is TRBV3-1; the match to TRBD1 covers 11 bases. This CDR3 spans 15 amino acids. Per germline, CDR1 LGHDT and CDR2 YNNKEL (reference sequence). J was trimmed by 1 base and V by 4 bases; bases with no gene match: 2. In DNA form, the CDR3 reads TGTGCCAGCAGCCCCGGGACAGGGGGGAACACTGAAGCTTTCTTT. Translated: CASSPGTGGNTEAFF.

The V and J genes are TRBV4-3 and TRBJ2-7; D possibly matches TRBD1 or TRBD2 (5 bases each). V was clipped by 4 bases and J by 3 bases, with 16 bases between them. The germline V gene encodes CDR1 LGHNA and CDR2 YSLEER. This CDR3 region has 15 residues. The CDR3 loop is CASSPQPGRLYEQYF. CDR3 nucleotide sequence: TGCGCCAGCAGCCCTCAACCGGGACGTCTCTACGAGCAGTACTTC.

There are a few counts of this clonotype. The chain links TRBV20-1 to TRBJ2-7; tentatively, D is TRBD1 or TRBD2 (5 bases each). The CDR3 runs to 13 residues. In germline, CDR1 is DFQATT, CDR2 SNEGSKA (reference sequence). Trimming took 2 bases from V and 3 from J, leaving 11 bases between them. As DNA, the CDR3 is TGCAGTGCTAGACTTCGGGGCCTCTACGAGCAGTACTTC. The encoded protein is CSARLRGLYEQYF.

This clonotype turned up a few times. The chain couples TRBV5-1 to TRBJ2-7, with 10 bases aligning to TRBD2. V lost 1 base and J lost 1; bases outside the gene matches: 8. Germline V gene sequence: CDR1 SGHRS, CDR2 YFSETQ. The CDR3 spans 17 residues. CDR3 DNA sequence: TGCGCCAGCAGCTTGTCGGTAGCGGGAGGACAATCCTACGAGCAGTACTTC. This encodes CASSLSVAGGQSYEQYF.

The chain uses TRBV11-2 and TRBJ2-7; D gene unclear. The germline V gene encodes CDR1 SGHAT and CDR2 FQNNGV. The CDR3 spans 13 residues. The V gene lost 5 bases and the J gene lost 5 bases, with 13 bases spanning the gap. Written as DNA, the CDR3 is TGTGCCAGCAGCCCACCCGGGTTCCACGAGCAGTACTTC. It codes for CASSPPGFHEQYF.

This clonotype has only a few counts. The gene calls are TRBV20-1 and TRBJ2-1; 13 nucleotides match TRBD2. From germline, CDR1 is DFQATT and CDR2 SNEGSKA (reference sequence). The CDR3 is 18 residues long. J gave up 3 bases and V 4 bases, and 12 bases lay outside the gene matches. The CDR3 nucleotides read TGCAGTGCTATACAACTAGCGGGAGGGCCCTCAGGCTACAATGAGCAGTTCTTC. Translating gives CSAIQLAGGPSGYNEQFF.

This clonotype was recorded a few times. The chain uses TRBV5-1 and TRBJ2-1; possibly TRBD1 or TRBD2 for D (5 bases each). This CDR3 has 14 amino acids. Germline V lookup: CDR1 SGHRS, CDR2 YFSETQ. V lost 2 bases and J 9 bases, leaving 15 bases between the germline ends. CDR3 in amino acids: CASSFGTSDAEQFF. The CDR3 DNA follows: TGCGCCAGCAGCTTCGGGACCTCCGATGCTGAGCAGTTCTTC. The full variable domain, completed using reference TRBV5-1 and TRBJ2-1, is KAGVTQTPRYLIKTRGQQVTLSCSPISGHRSVSWYQQTPGQGLQFLFEYFSETQRNKGNFPGRFSGRQFSNSRSEMNVSTLELGDSALYLCASSFGTSDAEQFFGPGTRLTVL.

The V call is TRBV6-1, the J call TRBJ2-6, with D maybe TRBD1 (5 bases). The CDR3 is made up of 13 amino acids. The V gene's germline CDR1 is MNHNS and CDR2 SASEGT. The V end was cut by 9 bases, the J end by 0 bases, with 6 bases between. CDR3 in DNA: TGTGCCAGTGACAGCTCTGGGGCCAACGTCCTGACTTTC. The encoded protein is CASDSSGANVLTF.

This clonotype was picked up many times. The CDR3 DNA is TGTGCCAGCAGCTCCTATCCCGCAACTAATGAAAAACTGTTTTTT. This encodes CASSSYPATNEKLFF. The rearrangement links TRBV7-9 to TRBJ1-4; D not certain. CDR1 is SEHNR and CDR2 is FQNEAQ in the germline V gene (reference sequence). CDR3 length equals 15 residues. Trimming removed 4 bases from V and 0 bases from J, with 9 bases in between.

J is TRBJ2-2 and V is TRBV28; D is perhaps TRBD1 (6 bases). Trimming took off 6 bases at V and 4 bases at J, with 15 bases between the two ends. The V gene's germline CDR1 is MDHEN and CDR2 SYDVKM. The CDR3 spans 15 residues. This CDR3 is CASRPRGKGTGELFF. In DNA, the CDR3 is TGTGCCAGCAGGCCAAGGGGGAAGGGCACCGGGGAGCTGTTTTTT.